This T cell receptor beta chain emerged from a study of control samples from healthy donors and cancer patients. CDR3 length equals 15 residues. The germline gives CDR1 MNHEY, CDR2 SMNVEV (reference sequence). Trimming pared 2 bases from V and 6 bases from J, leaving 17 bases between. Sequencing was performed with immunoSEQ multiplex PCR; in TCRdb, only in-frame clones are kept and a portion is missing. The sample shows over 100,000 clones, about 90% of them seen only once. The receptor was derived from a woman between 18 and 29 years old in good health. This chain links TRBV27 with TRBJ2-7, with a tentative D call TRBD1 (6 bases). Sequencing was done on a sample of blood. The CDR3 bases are TGTGCCAGCAGTTTACAGGGGAAGGAGAACCCCGAGCAGTACTTC. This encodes CASSLQGKENPEQYF.